Listed here is a single T cell receptor beta chain. The data were obtained in a study of early T cells in non-severe SARS-CoV-2 infection. Study-level information: Sequencing used unsorted whole-blood bulk RNA, so chains lack pairing.

Individual cDNA molecules carried attached unique molecular identifiers. TCRdb ran MiXCR on the 5' RACE reads and lists one entry per CDR3 protein. Among some 77,000 distinct CDR3 sequences listed, more than 9% were seen once. Per germline, CDR1 LGHDT and CDR2 YNNKEL (reference sequence). Between the trimmed V and J ends, which lost 2 bases and 2 bases, there was a span of 7 bases. CDR3 length: 14 residues. The chain joins TRBV3-1 to TRBJ1-3; D unclear. Sequencing was done on a sample of whole blood. The sequence derives from an adult who was a healthcare worker with PCR-confirmed SARS-CoV-2 infection or an uninfected control (not recorded which). CDR3: CASSQSQAGNTIYF. CDR3 nucleotide sequence: TGTGCCAGCAGCCAATCTCAGGCTGGAAACACCATATATTTT.